Each of the 16 T cell receptor beta chains below was sequenced from the same sample in a study of T cells after yellow fever vaccination (dated by TCRdb to the late 2010s). The intended sense of this specimen's treatment or condition label: live attenuated yellow fever vaccine strain. The library was prepared using 5' RACE. Sequenced using an Illumina HiSeq 2500. TCRdb took the public reads, trimmed them with fastp at Q25, ran MiXCR for clone calling and kept in-frame beta chains. Each entry merges the rows of one CDR3 protein and shows their most common DNA and genes. The table for this sample lists about 550,000 distinct CDR3 sequences; about 19% of them were counted only once. In total, the top ten clones hold more than 13% of the sample. This sample comprised PBMCs, obtained 15 days after the yellow fever booster vaccination. These receptors were taken from a young man who received the YFV17D yellow fever vaccine.

Only a few counts were recorded for this clonotype. The chain has TRBV30 and TRBJ1-1; D unclear. The V gene's germline CDR1 is GTSNPN and CDR2 SVGIG (reference sequence). With 3 bases removed from V and 2 bases from J, the gap between germline ends came to 13 bases. The CDR3 extends over 14 amino acids. The CDR3 reads CAWRREKGNTEAFF. The CDR3, as DNA: TGTGCCTGGAGGAGAGAGAAGGGAAACACTGAAGCTTTCTTT.

The CDR3 sequence is CSVGSGTSGRAYVVGELFF. CDR3 coding DNA: TGCAGCGTTGGGTCCGGGACTAGCGGGAGGGCCTATGTAGTCGGGGAGCTGTTTTTT. The rearrangement links TRBV29-1 to TRBJ2-2; 16 positions agree with TRBD2. Looked up from germline, CDR1 is SQVTM and CDR2 is ANQGSEA. This CDR3 contains 19 residues. With V trimmed by 4 bases and J by 7 bases, 15 bases remained unmatched.

The V call is TRBV3-1, the J call TRBJ2-7; 7 bases align to TRBD2. Germline V gene lookup returns CDR1 LGHDT and CDR2 YNNKEL (reference sequence). The CDR3 totals 15 residues. V shed 4 bases and J 1 base; nucleotides not matched to a gene: 7. CDR3 protein: CASSPLMGGSYEQYF. The DNA of the CDR3 is TGTGCCAGCAGCCCCCTGATGGGGGGGTCCTACGAGCAGTACTTC.

This chain connects TRBV28 to TRBJ1-5; D is uncertain. The CDR3 consists of 15 residues. The germline V gene has CDR1 MDHEN and CDR2 SYDVKM. V was trimmed by 10 bases and J by 0 bases, leaving 16 bases between them. CDR3 coding DNA: TGTGCCACGCTAGAAGTTTTGGGTAGCAATCAGCCCCAGCATTTT. Translating it yields CATLEVLGSNQPQHF. Filled out from reference TRBV28 and TRBJ1-5, the complete variable domain reads DVKVTQSSRYLVKRTGEKVFLECVQDMDHENMFWYRQDPGLGLRLIYFSYDVKMKEKGDIPEGYSVSREKKERFSLILESASTNQTSMYLCATLEVLGSNQPQHFGDGTRLSIL.

In its sample, this clonotype was seen a few times. The CDR3 DNA reads TGTGCCAGCAGTTTCGGATCGGGAGGTAATCAGCCCCAGCATTTT. Its translation: CASSFGSGGNQPQHF. The chain employs TRBV27 and TRBJ1-5; D is undetermined. The CDR3 consists of 15 residues. Germline V gene lookup returns CDR1 MNHEY and CDR2 SMNVEV (reference sequence). Trimming left V 3 bases short and J 4 bases short, with 13 bases between.

This clonotype showed up just a few times. One end of the junction varies from germline; a read error may be responsible. The V gene is TRBV15, the J gene TRBJ2-5; D unclear. The CDR3 contains 12 residues. The germline CDR1 and CDR2 sequences are LNHNV and YYDKDF (reference sequence). CDR3 sequence reads: CATSRDQGTQYF. The CDR3 DNA is TGTGCCACCAGCAGAGATCAAGGGACCCAGTACTTC.

The chain joins TRBV21-1 to TRBJ1-1. TRBV21-1 is a listed pseudogene. This CDR3 is 12 amino acids long. The CDR3, as DNA: TGTGCCAGCAGCAACCCCGACGGTGAAGCTTTCTTT. Its protein product is CASSNPDGEAFF.

This clonotype was found a few times. CDR3 residues: CASSPETRNSPLHF. CDR3 DNA sequence: TGCGCCAGCAGCCCCGAGACGCGGAATTCACCCCTCCACTTT. This chain connects TRBV5-1 to TRBJ1-6; no definite D call. V lost 4 bases, J lost 7 bases, and 12 bases lay in between. Germline values: CDR1 SGHRS, CDR2 YFSETQ. The CDR3 consists of 14 residues.

This clonotype occurred a few times. The chain joins TRBV7-2 to TRBJ2-2; 9 bases are a match to TRBD1. Unmatched junction bases numbered 11, after V lost 5 bases and J lost 4 bases. CDR3 length: 17 residues. Germline V gene lookup returns CDR1 SGHTA and CDR2 FQGNSA. CDR3 nucleotides: TGTGCCAGCAGCATTGGCGCCGGGACAGGGCCCACCGGGGAGCTGTTTTTT. This translates into CASSIGAGTGPTGELFF.

This clonotype was recorded a few times. The chain uses TRBV5-1 and TRBJ2-3; 8 nucleotides line up with TRBD2. The CDR3 is made up of 16 amino acids. The germline gives CDR1 SGHRS, CDR2 YFSETQ. V shed 3 bases, J shed 7 bases, and the junction held 13 bases outside the gene matches. The CDR3 region has the DNA TGCGCCAGCAGCTCGGGAGGGGGGACGCCAACCAATACGCAGTATTTT. Translation: CASSSGGGTPTNTQYF.

This clonotype was seen many times. V is TRBV7-9 and J is TRBJ1-6; TRBD1 aligns across 7 bases. Germline CDR1 SEHNR, CDR2 FQNEAQ (reference sequence). The CDR3 consists of 14 residues. J gave up 8 bases and V 4 bases, and 5 bases lay outside the gene matches. The CDR3, as DNA: TGTGCCAGCAGCTCCACAGGGGTGCATTCACCCCTCCACTTT. Translation: CASSSTGVHSPLHF.

The table lists this clonotype with a few counts. The chain is built from TRBV28 and TRBJ1-3; a weak D match, TRBD1 (5 bases). CDR1 is MDHEN and CDR2 is SYDVKM in the germline V gene. This CDR3 contains 14 residues. With 2 bases removed from V and 6 bases from J, the gap between germline ends came to 11 bases. CDR3 sequence reads: CASSLRGLANTIYF. The CDR3 nucleotides read TGTGCCAGCAGTTTAAGGGGACTGGCAAACACCATATATTTT.

The chain couples TRBV20-1 to TRBJ2-3; 8 bases align to TRBD2. J gave up 3 bases and V 6 bases, and 8 bases lay outside the gene matches. The V gene's germline CDR1 is DFQATT and CDR2 SNEGSKA (reference sequence). This CDR3 has 14 amino acids. This chain's CDR3 is CSALSGSGTDTQYF. Here the CDR3 DNA reads TGCAGTGCCTTGAGCGGGAGCGGTACAGATACGCAGTATTTT.

V and J are TRBV4-2 and TRBJ2-3; TRBD2 aligns across 8 bases. The germline V gene encodes CDR1 LGHNA and CDR2 YNFKEQ. The V and J ends lost 1 base and 4 bases, in that order; junction bases with no gene match: 13. The CDR3 length is 18 residues. The CDR3, as DNA: TGTGCCAGCAGCCAAGGTTTAAAAGTACTAGCGGAGGCAGATACGCAGTATTTT. The encoded protein is CASSQGLKVLAEADTQYF.

The chain has TRBV7-8 and TRBJ2-7; D not resolved. The CDR3 consists of 11 residues. The germline V and J ends were trimmed by 5 bases and 6 bases, with 8 bases remaining between them. Germline V gene lookup returns CDR1 SGHVS and CDR2 FQNEAQ. CDR3 residues: CASSNGFEQYF. The DNA for the CDR3 is TGTGCCAGCAGCAACGGATTCGAGCAGTACTTC. Looking up the rest from reference TRBV7-8 and TRBJ2-7 gives the full variable domain: GAGVSQSPRYKVAKRGQDVALRCDPISGHVSLFWYQQALGQGPEFLTYFQNEAQLDKSGLPSDRFFAERPEGSVSTLKIQRTQQEDSAVYLCASSNGFEQYFGPGTRLTVT.

The gene calls are TRBV15 and TRBJ2-1; 10 bases agree with TRBD1. Per the germline V gene, CDR1 is LNHNV and CDR2 is YYDKDF (reference sequence). The CDR3 is 15 amino acids. The trim removed 5 bases at V and 6 bases at J, leaving 7 bases unmatched. The CDR3 sequence: CATSQDRGQFNEQFF. CDR3 nucleotides: TGTGCCACCAGCCAAGACAGGGGGCAATTCAATGAGCAGTTCTTC.